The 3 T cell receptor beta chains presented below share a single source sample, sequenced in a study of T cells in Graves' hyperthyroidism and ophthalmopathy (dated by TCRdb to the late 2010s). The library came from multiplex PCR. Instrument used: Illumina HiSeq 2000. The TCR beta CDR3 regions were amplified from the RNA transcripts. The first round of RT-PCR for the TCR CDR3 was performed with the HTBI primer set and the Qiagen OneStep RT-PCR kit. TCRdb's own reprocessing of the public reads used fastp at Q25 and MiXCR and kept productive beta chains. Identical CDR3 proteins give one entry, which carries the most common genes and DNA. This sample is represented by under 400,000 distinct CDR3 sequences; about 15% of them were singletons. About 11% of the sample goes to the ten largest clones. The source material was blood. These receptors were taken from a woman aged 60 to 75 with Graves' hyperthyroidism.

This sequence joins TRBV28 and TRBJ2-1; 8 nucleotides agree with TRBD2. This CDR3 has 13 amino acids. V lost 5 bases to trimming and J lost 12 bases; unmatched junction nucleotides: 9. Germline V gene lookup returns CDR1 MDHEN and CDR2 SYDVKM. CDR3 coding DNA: TGTGCCAGCAGTCTCTCGGGGAGCGGGAGGCAGTTCTTC. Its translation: CASSLSGSGRQFF. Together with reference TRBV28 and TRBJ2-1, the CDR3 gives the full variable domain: DVKVTQSSRYLVKRTGEKVFLECVQDMDHENMFWYRQDPGLGLRLIYFSYDVKMKEKGDIPEGYSVSREKKERFSLILESASTNQTSMYLCASSLSGSGRQFFGPGTRLTVL.

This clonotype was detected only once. The CDR3 here is CASSLPRDAGEQYF. For the CDR3, the DNA is TGTGCCAGCAGCTTACCCAGGGACGCCGGGGAGCAGTACTTC. This sequence joins TRBV7-6 and TRBJ2-7; D may correspond to TRBD1 or TRBD2 (5 bases each). This CDR3 comprises 14 residues. Germline lookup yields CDR1 SGHVS and CDR2 FNYEAQ. V was clipped by 2 bases and J by 7 bases, with 15 bases between them.

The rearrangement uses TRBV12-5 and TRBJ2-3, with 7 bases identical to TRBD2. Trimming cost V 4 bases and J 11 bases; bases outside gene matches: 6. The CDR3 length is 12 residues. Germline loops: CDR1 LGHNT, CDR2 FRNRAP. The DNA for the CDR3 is TGTGCTAGTGGTTGGGAGGGAGGAGGGCAGTATTTT. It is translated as CASGWEGGGQYF.